This TCR beta chain derives from a study of cytomegalovirus exposure and HLA in healthy donors. Study summary: Earlier sequencing of 150 million to 200 million T cells yielded around 100 million unique TCR beta sequences.

Germline CDR1 LNHDA, CDR2 SQIVND (reference sequence). The CDR3 contains 16 residues. Losses at the gene ends were 6 bases for V and 0 bases for J; bases not matched to a gene: 8. Whole-study findings and limits: The later analysis indicated that the majority of CMV-associated TCR beta chains appeared HLA-restricted.

60 Vbeta and 13 Jbeta primers were used in PCR. Sequencing used immunoSEQ multiplex PCR; TCRdb keeps in-frame clones, though not all of them. This table holds around 170,000 clones, over 70% found once. With regard to this clone: Antigen specificity is unknown.

This chain joins TRBV19 and TRBJ2-3, with 8 bases matching TRBD2. The TCR comes from a man between 50 and 59 years old in good health and CMV-seronegative. The sequencing input was PBMCs. This chain's CDR3 is CASRKTSAASTDTQYF. The CDR3 coding sequence is TGTGCCAGTAGGAAGACTAGCGCGGCTAGCACAGATACGCAGTATTTT.